This is a list of T cell receptor beta chains from one sample in a study of OX40 agonist ivuxolimab in advanced cancers. Assay: immunoSEQ multiplex PCR; the TCRdb copy retains only in-frame clones and omits some. The repertoire consists of some 80,000 clones, with about 88% occurring once and the leading ten covering 0.72%. The source was CD4+ or CD8+ T cells sorted from blood, collected in a trial of the OX40 agonist ivuxolimab. These receptors all come from an adult with an advanced solid tumor such as melanoma, head and neck, liver or kidney cancer. CDR3s include the opening cysteine and the closing phenylalanine or tryptophan. A D gene is named only where the DNA matches it firmly. Rows may omit the clone size; those that give it use once, few, many or a size class.

-	TRBJ2-7	TRBV7-2	-	CASSFNSEQYF	TGTGCCAGCAGCTTTAACAGCGAGCAGTACTTC
-	TRBJ2-3	TRBV30	TRBD1	CAWTGGVSTDTQYF	TGTGCCTGGACAGGGGGAGTTAGCACAGATACGCAGTATTTT
-	TRBJ2-2	TRBV7-2	-	CASSLNLPNTGELFF	TGTGCCAGCAGCTTAAACCTACCGAACACCGGGGAGCTGTTTTTT
-	TRBJ1-6	TRBV6-5	-	CASSYRGAPLHF	TGTGCCAGCAGTTACAGGGGGGCACCCCTCCACTTT
once	TRBJ2-2	TRBV7-8	-	CASSFPPDNTGELFF	TGTGCCAGCAGCTTTCCTCCCGACAACACCGGGGAGCTGTTTTTT
-	TRBJ1-2	TRBV6-1	-	CASSEIRANYGYTF	TGTGCCAGCAGTGAGATCAGGGCGAACTATGGCTACACCTTC
-	TRBJ1-1	TRBV27	TRBD1	CASSLNRQGRAFF	TGTGCCAGCAGTTTAAACCGACAGGGTCGGGCTTTCTTT
-	TRBJ1-4	TRBV20-1	-	CSAKTRGKLFF	TGCAGTGCCAAAACCCGGGGAAAACTGTTTTTT
-	TRBJ1-2	TRBV29-1	TRBD1	CSVGGDRVGDGYTF	TGCAGCGTTGGCGGGGACAGGGTTGGGGATGGCTACACCTTC
few	TRBJ2-7	TRBV5-5	-	CASSLAYEQYF	TGTGCCAGCAGCTTGGCCTACGAGCAGTACTTC
-	TRBJ2-7	TRBV5-6	-	CASSLYLEGVYEQYF	TGTGCCAGCAGCTTGTACTTAGAGGGAGTCTACGAGCAGTACTTC
-	TRBJ2-7	TRBV6-1	-	CASVGLAYEQYF	TGTGCCAGCGTCGGGTTGGCGTACGAGCAGTACTTC
-	TRBJ2-3	TRBV2	TRBD1	CASSGQGLRDTQYF	TGTGCCAGCAGTGGACAGGGCCTGAGAGATACGCAGTATTTT
-	TRBJ1-3	TRBV6-5	-	CASRSLGSGNTIYF	TGTGCCAGCAGGTCCTTAGGCTCTGGAAACACCATATATTTT
-	TRBJ1-1	TRBV30	-	CAWSVGTAEAFF	TGTGCCTGGAGTGTAGGGACGGCTGAAGCTTTCTTT
-	TRBJ2-7	TRBV2	-	CASSENMREPTYEQYF	TGTGCCAGCAGTGAAAACATGAGGGAACCAACCTACGAGCAGTACTTC
-	TRBJ2-3	TRBV5-4	-	CASSFPLSGDTDTQYF	TGTGCCAGCAGCTTCCCTCTTAGCGGCGACACAGATACGCAGTATTTT
-	TRBJ2-3	TRBV11-2	-	CASSLDGGGSGTDTQYF	TGTGCCAGCAGCTTAGACGGAGGGGGTAGCGGGACAGATACGCAGTATTTT
few	TRBJ1-2	TRBV2	-	CASSAEGYGYTF	TGTGCCAGCAGCGCCGAGGGCTATGGCTACACCTTC
-	TRBJ2-7	TRBV10-3	TRBD1	CATQPGQRYEQYF	TGTGCCACCCAACCGGGACAGCGCTACGAGCAGTACTTC
once	TRBJ2-7	TRBV12-5	TRBD1	CASGQTRDRVDF	TGTGCTAGTGGCCAGACCCGGGACAGGGTAGACTTC
-	TRBJ1-5	TRBV6-6	-	CASSYLDRNNQPQHF	TGTGCCAGCAGTTACCTTGACAGAAACAATCAGCCCCAGCATTTT
-	TRBJ2-5	TRBV5-1	TRBD2	CASSLGMGTKTETQYF	TGCGCCAGCAGCTTGGGCATGGGGACTAAGACAGAGACCCAGTACTTC
-	TRBJ2-1	TRBV7-6	TRBD1	CASSSGQPNTFSYNEQFF	TGTGCCAGCAGCTCGGGACAGCCTAACACCTTCTCCTACAATGAGCAGTTCTTC
-	TRBJ2-5	TRBV7-2	-	CASSLVASDQETQYF	TGTGCCAGCAGCTTAGTGGCTAGCGACCAAGAGACCCAGTACTTC
-	TRBJ2-1	TRBV11-3	-	CASSLRDSSYNEQFF	TGTGCCAGCAGCCTCCGGGATAGCTCCTACAATGAGCAGTTCTTC
-	TRBJ1-1	TRBV19	-	CASSIATGPTEAFF	TGTGCCAGTAGTATAGCTACAGGGCCCACTGAAGCTTTCTTT
-	TRBJ2-7	TRBV6-5	TRBD1	CASSYGTGVYEQYF	TGTGCCAGCAGTTACGGGACAGGGGTATACGAGCAGTACTTC
-	TRBJ2-1	TRBV2	TRBD1	CASREDRSYNEQFF	TGTGCCAGCAGGGAGGACAGGTCCTACAATGAGCAGTTCTTC
-	TRBJ2-3	TRBV2	-	CATHRLRSTDTQYF	TGTGCCACGCACCGGCTTCGGAGCACAGATACGCAGTATTTT
medium-sized	TRBJ1-2	TRBV19	-	CASRMTGPYGYTF	TGTGCCAGTAGAATGACAGGACCCTATGGCTACACCTTC
-	TRBJ2-1	TRBV11-2	-	CASTPRREQFF	TGTGCCAGCACCCCCCGTAGGGAGCAGTTCTTC
-	TRBJ1-1	TRBV11-2	-	CASSPQGNTEAFF	TGTGCCAGCAGCCCACAGGGGAACACTGAAGCTTTCTTT
-	TRBJ1-5	TRBV6-1	-	CASSEALRGVSNQPQHF	TGTGCCAGCAGTGAAGCGCTTCGAGGGGTGAGCAATCAGCCCCAGCATTTT
-	TRBJ1-5	TRBV7-8	-	CASSLAGGSQPQHF	TGTGCCAGCAGCTTAGCGGGGGGCTCTCAGCCCCAGCATTTT
-	TRBJ1-5	TRBV5-8	TRBD1	CASSANRGLRAQPQHF	TGTGCCAGCAGCGCAAACAGGGGGCTACGGGCCCAGCCCCAGCATTTT
-	TRBJ1-5	TRBV18	-	CASSLAFGQPQHF	TGTGCCAGCTCATTAGCATTCGGGCAGCCCCAGCATTTT
-	TRBJ2-2	TRBV19	TRBD2	CASSTLAGANTGELFF	TGTGCCAGTAGTACCCTAGCGGGAGCCAACACCGGGGAGCTGTTTTTT
once	TRBJ1-2	TRBV4-1	-	CASSQGRNYGYTF	TGCGCCAGCAGCCAAGGGCGGAACTATGGCTACACCTTC
-	TRBJ2-1	TRBV6-5	-	CASGRDIAYNEQFF	TGTGCCAGCGGGCGGGACATAGCCTACAATGAGCAGTTCTTC